This T cell receptor beta chain was sequenced for a study of blood T cell repertoires in COVID-19. A few counts support this clone. The V segment lost 0 bases and the J segment 5 bases; nucleotides outside the gene matches: 5. Per the germline V gene, CDR1 is SEHNR and CDR2 is FQNEAQ (reference sequence). The CDR3 is 16 amino acids. The assay was immunoSEQ multiplex PCR, and TCRdb's table has in-frame clones only and misses some. The data contain under 200,000 clones, 87% of them singletons. This clonotype was sampled from a woman in her forties or fifties who had recovered from COVID-19. The sequencing sample was made of PBMCs or T cells enriched from blood (not recorded which). The rearrangement links TRBV7-9 to TRBJ2-2, with 8 nucleotides matching TRBD1. The CDR3 here is CASSLARDRSTGELFF. Written as DNA, the CDR3 is TGTGCCAGCAGCTTAGCCCGGGACAGGAGTACCGGGGAGCTGTTTTTT.